This TCR beta chain came from a study of T cells in localized non-small cell lung cancer. Study results and caveats: Median detection of top 100 tumor clones in adjacent lung was around 57 clones. It was uninvolved adjacent lung that showed the highest T cell clonality, exceeding tumor. Elevated circulating T cell density in blood was associated with longer overall survival.

Produced via immunoSEQ multiplex PCR; TCRdb's table is partial and in-frame only. The table records under 25,000 clones, around 90% of them present only once. As to this clone: Its antigen is as yet unknown.

Material: peripheral blood, obtained before any cancer treatment. The source is a man aged 35 to 69 with stage I squamous cell lung carcinoma.

CDR3 sequence: CASSQDAVRVGRSGANVLTF. The CDR3 region has the DNA TGCGCCAGCAGCCAAGATGCGGTGCGGGTAGGGCGCTCTGGGGCCAACGTCCTGACTTTC. The V and J genes are TRBV4-1 and TRBJ2-6, with D possibly TRBD2 on 5 matching bases. This CDR3 has 20 amino acids. The V end lost 0 bases, the J end lost 0 bases, and 18 bases lay between the germline ends. CDR1 is MGHRA and CDR2 is YSYEKL in the germline V gene.